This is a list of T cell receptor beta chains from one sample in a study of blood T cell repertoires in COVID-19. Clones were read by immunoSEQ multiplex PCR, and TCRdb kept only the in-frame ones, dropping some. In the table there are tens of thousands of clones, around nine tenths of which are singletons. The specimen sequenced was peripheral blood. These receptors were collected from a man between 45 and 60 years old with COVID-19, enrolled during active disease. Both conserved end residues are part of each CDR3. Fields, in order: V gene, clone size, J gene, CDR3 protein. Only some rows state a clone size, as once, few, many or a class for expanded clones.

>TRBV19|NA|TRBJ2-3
CASSITSGRQDTQYF
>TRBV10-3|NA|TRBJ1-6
CAVRQGEGSPLHF
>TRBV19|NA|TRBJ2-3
CASNISRESTDTQYF
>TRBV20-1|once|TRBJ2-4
CSASRGASRGGENIQYF
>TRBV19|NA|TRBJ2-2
CASIRTSMNTGELFF
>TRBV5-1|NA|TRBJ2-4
CASSDRDRMGKNIQYF
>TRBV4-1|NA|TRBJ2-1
CASSRANYNEQFF
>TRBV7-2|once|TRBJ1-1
CASSKGRGGTEAFF
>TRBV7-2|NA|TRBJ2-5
CASSLVSSGSLQETQYF
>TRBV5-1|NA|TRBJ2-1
CASSLRTSGDYNEQFF
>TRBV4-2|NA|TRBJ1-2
CASSRGTGLGPSGYTF
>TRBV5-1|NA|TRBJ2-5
CASSLAQREATQYF
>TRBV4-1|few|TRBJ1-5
CASSQDLTRRRAQHF
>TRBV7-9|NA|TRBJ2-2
CASRPRNTGELFF
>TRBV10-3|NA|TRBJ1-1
CAISKDRVEMNTEAFF
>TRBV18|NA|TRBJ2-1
CASSQTSARLGYEQFF
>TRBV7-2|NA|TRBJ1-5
CASSLRTGVSSNQPQHF
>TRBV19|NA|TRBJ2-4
CASSMRDPEGIQYF
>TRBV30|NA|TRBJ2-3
CAWSVGGTQYF
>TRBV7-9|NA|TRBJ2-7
CASSLRDYEQYF
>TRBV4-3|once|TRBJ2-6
CASSQDHSSGANVLTF
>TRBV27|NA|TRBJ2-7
CASSFEGRNPYEQYF
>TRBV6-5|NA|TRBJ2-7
CASSRGQGPSEQYF
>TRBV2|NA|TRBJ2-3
CASSDMAGRHGTQYF
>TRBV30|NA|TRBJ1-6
CAWSPGESPLHF
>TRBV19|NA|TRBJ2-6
CASSSDSASGANVLTF
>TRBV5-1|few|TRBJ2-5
CASSLYQETQYF
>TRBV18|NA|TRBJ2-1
CASSPEMYNEQFF
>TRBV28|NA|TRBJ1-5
CASSADRYSNQPQHF
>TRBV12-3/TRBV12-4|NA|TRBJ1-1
CASSLAGQTEAFF
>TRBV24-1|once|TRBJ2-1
CATSDLRGAQDNEQFF
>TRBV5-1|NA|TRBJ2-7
CASSLEPSGRFYEQYF
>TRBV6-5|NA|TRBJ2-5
CASSYPGTGWQETQYF
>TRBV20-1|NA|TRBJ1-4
CSAQDQGAVIF
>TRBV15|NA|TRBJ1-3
CATSTWFSASSGNTIYF
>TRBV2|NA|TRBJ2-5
CASSDVPSGSIQETQYF
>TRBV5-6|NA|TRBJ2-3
CASSLPLTFSTDTQYF
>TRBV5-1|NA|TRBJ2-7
CASSWTSRYEQYF
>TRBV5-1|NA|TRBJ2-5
CASSIRQGQETQYF
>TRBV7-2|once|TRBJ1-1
CASSGQHQPQMNTEAFF
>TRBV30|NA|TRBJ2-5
CAWSVLKRLPQETQYF
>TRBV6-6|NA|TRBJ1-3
CASSSGTVGNTIYF
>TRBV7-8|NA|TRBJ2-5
CASSSRQAETQYF
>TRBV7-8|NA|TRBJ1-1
CASSPKRAGVDTEAFF
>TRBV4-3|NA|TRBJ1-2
CASSQETGLYDFNYGYTF
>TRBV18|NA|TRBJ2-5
CASQGLALQETQYF
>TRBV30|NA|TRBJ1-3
CAWSVTAGNTIYF
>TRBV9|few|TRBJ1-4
CASSAYMGQPNEKLFF
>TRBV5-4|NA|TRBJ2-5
CASSLRLAGGGGTQYF
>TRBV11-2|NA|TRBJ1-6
CASSLTTGFRNSPLHF
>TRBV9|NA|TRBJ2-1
CASSADSQPYNEQFF
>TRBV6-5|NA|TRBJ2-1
CASSQNRLAEQFF
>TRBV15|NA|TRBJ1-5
CATSRDLTGLSNQPQHF
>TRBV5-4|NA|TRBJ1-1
CASSLGQRNTEAFF
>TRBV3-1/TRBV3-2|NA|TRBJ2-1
CASSRGLAVGNSYNEQFF
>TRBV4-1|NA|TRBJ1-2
CASSQDHLDRGIYGYTF